This T cell receptor (beta chain) appears in the sequencing data of a study of T-cell reconstitution after alpha-beta-depleted transplantation in children. This clonotype was seen repeatedly, ten times or more. Researchers prepared the TCRbeta library using unique molecular identifiers, the study reports. One entry per CDR3 protein, called by TCRdb with MiXCR from the PCR reads. The sample lists about 460,000 distinct CDR3 sequences; 9.5% to 15% were seen once. Germline CDR1 MNHEY, CDR2 SVGAGI. V shed 6 bases and J shed 2 bases, with 16 bases lying between them. This CDR3 has 15 amino acids. This TCR was recovered from a human donor who donated a stem cell graft to a child with combined immunodeficiency. The rearrangement joins TRBV6-5 to TRBJ2-5, with D possibly being TRBD2 (5 bases). The sequencing used PBMCs from the stem cell graft donor, collected from the stem cell graft. DNA of the CDR3: TGTGCCAGCAGAAAAACCCGGGGTAGGCAAGAGACCCAGTACTTC. This codes for CASRKTRGRQETQYF.